What follows is one T cell receptor beta chain and its context. As yet, its antigen is unknown. TCRdb's table, derived via immunoSEQ multiplex PCR, lists solely in-frame clones and lacks some. Here the sample spans about 29,000 clones, 70% to 80% being singletons. These data come from a study of CD4 T cells in relation to SARS-CoV-2 and coronaviruses. As for the study in general: TCR beta CDR3s were sequenced after approximately 9-day antigen culture of PBMCs. Controls used an HIV-1 Nef peptide pool or no peptide.

The unexposed donors gave CD4+ T cells in about 2011-2019, prior to COVID-19. The cells were cultured for under twelve days before CD4+ T cells were isolated. Study-level findings and limits: No crossreactivity against non-spike viral proteins was tested here.

The sequenced material came from CD4+ T cells from PBMCs, cultured in vitro. The receptor's source is a human donor in good health.

The CDR3 loop reads CASSQPGQGNHEQYF. The CDR3 nucleotides are TGCGCCAGCAGTCAACCGGGACAGGGTAACCACGAGCAGTACTTC. This chain joins TRBV23-1 and TRBJ2-7; 9 bases agree with TRBD1. TRBV23-1 is an ORF for which the function is uncertain. Trimming removed 2 bases from V and 5 bases from J; junction bases left unmatched: 7. This CDR3 has 15 residues.